This T cell receptor beta chain was observed in a study of T cells after somatic rescue of genetic block. Sequenced by immunoSEQ multiplex PCR; TCRdb stores in-frame clones only, minus some. The sample carries about 120,000 clones, around nine tenths recorded once. CDR1 is MGHRA, CDR2 YSYEKL, per germline. V was clipped by 0 bases and J by 6 bases, with 15 bases between them. The CDR3 is 15 residues long. This TCR was sampled from a woman younger than 35. The sequenced sample was peripheral blood mononuclear cells (PBMCs). The chain joins TRBV4-1 to TRBJ2-7; D uncertain. The CDR3 loop is CASSQEHWAGSEQYF. The CDR3 nucleotides read TGCGCCAGCAGCCAAGAACACTGGGCAGGTTCCGAGCAGTACTTC.